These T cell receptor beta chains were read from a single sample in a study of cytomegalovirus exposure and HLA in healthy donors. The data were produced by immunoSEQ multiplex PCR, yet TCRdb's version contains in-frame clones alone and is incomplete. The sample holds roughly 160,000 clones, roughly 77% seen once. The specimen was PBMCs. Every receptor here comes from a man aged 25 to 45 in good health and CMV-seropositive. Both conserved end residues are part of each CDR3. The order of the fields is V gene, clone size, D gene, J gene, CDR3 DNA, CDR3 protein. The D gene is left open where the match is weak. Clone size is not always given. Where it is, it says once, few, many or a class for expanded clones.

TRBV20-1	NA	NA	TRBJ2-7	TGCAGTGCTGAAAGAGGGGAGCAGTACTTC	CSAERGEQYF
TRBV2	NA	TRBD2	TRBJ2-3	TGTGCCAGCACCCGGACTAGCGGTAGCACAGATACGCAGTATTTT	CASTRTSGSTDTQYF
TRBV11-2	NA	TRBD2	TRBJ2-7	TGTGCCAGCAGGACTAGCGGGAACTACGAGCAGTACTTC	CASRTSGNYEQYF
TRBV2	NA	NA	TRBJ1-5	TGTGCCAGCAGTGAAGGGCTTCATAGCAATCAGCCCCAGCATTTT	CASSEGLHSNQPQHF
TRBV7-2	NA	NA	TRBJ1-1	TGTGCCAGCAGCCCCGCAAGGGGAGGTCACACTGAAGCTTTCTTT	CASSPARGGHTEAFF
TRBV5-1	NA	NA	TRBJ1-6	TGCGCCAGCACATCGGGGGAAAATAATTCACCCCTCCACTTT	CASTSGENNSPLHF
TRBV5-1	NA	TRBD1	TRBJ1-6	TGCGCCAGCAGCTTATCGGGACAGGGCGGTTCACCCCTCCACTTT	CASSLSGQGGSPLHF
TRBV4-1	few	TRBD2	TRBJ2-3	TGCGCCAGCAGGAGCGGGGGTAGCACAGATACGCAGTATTTT	CASRSGGSTDTQYF
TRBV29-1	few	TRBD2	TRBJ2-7	TGCAGCGTTGAAGCTTCGGGGGGATTAGAGCAGTACTTC	CSVEASGGLEQYF
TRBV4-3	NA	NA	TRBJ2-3	TGCGCCAGCAGCCAAGAATCTAGCGCAGATACGCAGTATTTT	CASSQESSADTQYF
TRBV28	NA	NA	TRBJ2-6	TGTGCCAGCAGTTTGTGGGGGCGGTCTGGGGCCAACGTCCTGACTTTC	CASSLWGRSGANVLTF
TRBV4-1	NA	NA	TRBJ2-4	TGCGCCAGCAGCCCCGAGGCACAGGTACTAGCCAAAAACATTCAGTACTTC	CASSPEAQVLAKNIQYF
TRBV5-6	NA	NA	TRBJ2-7	TGTGCCAGCAGCTTGGACAGACCGCCCTACGAGCAGTACTTC	CASSLDRPPYEQYF
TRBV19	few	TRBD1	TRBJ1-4	TGTGCCAGTAGTATGCGACAGGGCTCGAGTGAAAAACTGTTTTTT	CASSMRQGSSEKLFF
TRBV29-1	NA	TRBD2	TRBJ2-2	TGCAGCGCCCCGGGACTAGCGAACACCGGGGAGCTGTTTTTT	CSAPGLANTGELFF
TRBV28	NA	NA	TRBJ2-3	TGTGCCAGCAGTACGGGACTTCGCACAGATACGCAGTATTTT	CASSTGLRTDTQYF
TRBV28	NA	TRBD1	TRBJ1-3	TGTGCCAGCAGTTCATCGACAGGGACTGGAAACACCATATATTTT	CASSSSTGTGNTIYF
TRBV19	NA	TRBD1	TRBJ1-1	TGTGCCAGTAGCAGACAGGGGGCCACTGAAGCTTTCTTT	CASSRQGATEAFF
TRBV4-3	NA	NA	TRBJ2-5	TGCGCCAGCAGCCAACGGGATTCGGAGACCCAGTACTTC	CASSQRDSETQYF
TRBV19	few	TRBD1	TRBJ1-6	TGTGCCAGTACCAAGTGGGACAGGGATTCACCCCTCCACTTT	CASTKWDRDSPLHF